A single T cell receptor beta chain is shown here with its context. What it recognizes is unknown. Clones were sequenced by immunoSEQ multiplex PCR, and TCRdb holds only the in-frame ones, with some missing. The table has 110,000 or so clones, nearly 90% seen once. This record belongs to a study of T cell responses to AZD1222 COVID-19 vaccine. Study outcomes and limitations: Across the whole spike, CD4 TCRs peaked at regions 160-218 and 743-854.

There are 14 residues in the CDR3. The V end lost 1 base, the J end lost 0 bases, and 6 bases lay between the germline ends. The germline CDR1 and CDR2 sequences are KGHSH and LQKENI. The chain combines TRBV18 with TRBJ1-1; D might be TRBD1 (6 bases). The sequence derives from an adult in good health. Sequenced here: peripheral blood, sampled on day 0 of MenACWY control vaccination. CDR3 residues: CASSPRTVNTEAFF. The CDR3 DNA reads as TGTGCCAGCTCACCACGGACAGTGAACACTGAAGCTTTCTTT. The complete variable domain, with remaining parts taken from reference TRBV18 and TRBJ1-1, reads NAGVMQNPRHLVRRRGQEARLRCSPMKGHSHVYWYRQLPEEGLKFMVYLQKENIIDESGMPKERFSAEFPKEGPSILRIQQVVRGDSAAYFCASSPRTVNTEAFFGQGTRLTVV.